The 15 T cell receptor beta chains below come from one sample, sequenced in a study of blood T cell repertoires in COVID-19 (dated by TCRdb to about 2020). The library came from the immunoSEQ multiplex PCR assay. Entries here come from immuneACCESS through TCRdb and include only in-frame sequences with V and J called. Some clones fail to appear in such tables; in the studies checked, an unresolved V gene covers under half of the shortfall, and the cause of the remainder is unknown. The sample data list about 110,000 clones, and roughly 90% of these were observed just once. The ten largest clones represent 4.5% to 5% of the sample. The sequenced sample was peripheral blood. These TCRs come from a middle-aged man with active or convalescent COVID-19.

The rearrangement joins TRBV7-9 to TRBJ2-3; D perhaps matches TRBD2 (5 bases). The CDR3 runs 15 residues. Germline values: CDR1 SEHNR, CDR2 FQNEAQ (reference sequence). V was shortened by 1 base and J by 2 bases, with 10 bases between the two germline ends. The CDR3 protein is CASSLDGGPTDTQYF. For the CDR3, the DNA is TGTGCCAGCAGCTTAGACGGCGGGCCCACAGATACGCAGTATTTT.

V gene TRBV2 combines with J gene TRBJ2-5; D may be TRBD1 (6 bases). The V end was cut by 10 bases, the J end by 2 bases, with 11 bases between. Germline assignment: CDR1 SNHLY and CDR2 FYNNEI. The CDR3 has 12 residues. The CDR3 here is CATGTTQETQYF. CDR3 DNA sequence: TGTGCCACCGGGACAACACAAGAGACCCAGTACTTC.

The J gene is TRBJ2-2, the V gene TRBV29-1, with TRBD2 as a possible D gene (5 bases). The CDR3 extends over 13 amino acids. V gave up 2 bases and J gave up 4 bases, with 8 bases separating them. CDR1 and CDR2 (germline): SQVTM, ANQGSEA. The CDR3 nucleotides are TGCAGCGTTGAACGTGGACTCACCGGGGAGCTGTTTTTT. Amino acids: CSVERGLTGELFF.

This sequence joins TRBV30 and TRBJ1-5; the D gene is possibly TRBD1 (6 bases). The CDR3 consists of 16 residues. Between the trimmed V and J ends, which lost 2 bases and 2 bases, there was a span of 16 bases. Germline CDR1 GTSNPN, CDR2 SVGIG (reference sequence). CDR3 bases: TGTGCCTGGAGTCTATTCCAGGGGATGGGCAATCAGCCCCAGCATTTT. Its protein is CAWSLFQGMGNQPQHF. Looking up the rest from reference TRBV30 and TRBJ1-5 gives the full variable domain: SQTIHQWPATLVQPVGSPLSLECTVEGTSNPNLYWYRQAAGRGLQLLFYSVGIGQISSEVPQNLSASRPQDRQFILSSKKLLLSDSGFYLCAWSLFQGMGNQPQHFGDGTRLSIL.

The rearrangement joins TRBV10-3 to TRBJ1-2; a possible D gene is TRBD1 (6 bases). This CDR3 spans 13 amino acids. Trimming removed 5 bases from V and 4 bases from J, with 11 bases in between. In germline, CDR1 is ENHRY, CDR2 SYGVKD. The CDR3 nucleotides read TGTGCCATCAGTTCGGACAGCCCCTATGGCTACACCTTC. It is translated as CAISSDSPYGYTF.

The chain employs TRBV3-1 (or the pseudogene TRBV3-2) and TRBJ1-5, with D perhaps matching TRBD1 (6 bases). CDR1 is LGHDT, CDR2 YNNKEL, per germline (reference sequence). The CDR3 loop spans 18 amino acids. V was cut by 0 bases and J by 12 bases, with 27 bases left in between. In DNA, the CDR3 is TGTGCCAGCAGCCAAGAGAGGACAGAGACAGTACCACGACCGCACCAGCATTTT. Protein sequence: CASSQERTETVPRPHQHF.

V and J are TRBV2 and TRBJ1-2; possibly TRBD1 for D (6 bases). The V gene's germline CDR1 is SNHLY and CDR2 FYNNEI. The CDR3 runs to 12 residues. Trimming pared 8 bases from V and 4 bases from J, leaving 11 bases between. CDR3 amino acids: CASSQGGYGYTF. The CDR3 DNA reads TGTGCCAGCTCCCAAGGGGGCTATGGCTACACCTTC. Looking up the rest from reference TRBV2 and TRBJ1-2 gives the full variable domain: EPEVTQTPSHQVTQMGQEVILRCVPISNHLYFYWYRQILGQKVEFLVSFYNNEISEKSEIFDDQFSVERPDGSNFTLKIRSTKLEDSAMYFCASSQGGYGYTFGSGTRLTVV.

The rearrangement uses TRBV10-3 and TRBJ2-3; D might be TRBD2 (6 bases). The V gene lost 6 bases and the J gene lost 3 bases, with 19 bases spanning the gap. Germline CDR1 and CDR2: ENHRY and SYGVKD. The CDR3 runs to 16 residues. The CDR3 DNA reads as TGTGCCATCAGGGGGGGTAGGGAGTACATTACAGATACGCAGTATTTT. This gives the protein CAIRGGREYITDTQYF.

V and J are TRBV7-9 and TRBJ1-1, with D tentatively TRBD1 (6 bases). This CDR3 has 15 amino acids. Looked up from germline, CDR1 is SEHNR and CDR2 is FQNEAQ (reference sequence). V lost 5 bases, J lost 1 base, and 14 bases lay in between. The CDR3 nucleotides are TGTGCCAGCAGCCTGGAACAGGGCACGAACACTGAAGCTTTCTTT. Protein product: CASSLEQGTNTEAFF.

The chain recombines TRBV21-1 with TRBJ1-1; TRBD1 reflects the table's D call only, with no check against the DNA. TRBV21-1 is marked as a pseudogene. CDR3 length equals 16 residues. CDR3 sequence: CASSKVGTRGTTEAFF. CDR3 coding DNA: TGTGCCAGCAGCAAAGTTGGGACCAGGGGGACCACTGAAGCTTTCTTT.

The CDR3 loop is CASSLVWPTGELFF. CDR3 nucleotides: TGTGCCAGCAGCTTAGTTTGGCCCACCGGGGAGCTGTTTTTT. The chain combines TRBV7-2 with TRBJ2-2; D gene uncertain. Trimming took off 1 base at V and 4 bases at J, with 7 bases between the two ends. Per germline, CDR1 SGHTA and CDR2 FQGNSA. This CDR3 contains 14 residues.

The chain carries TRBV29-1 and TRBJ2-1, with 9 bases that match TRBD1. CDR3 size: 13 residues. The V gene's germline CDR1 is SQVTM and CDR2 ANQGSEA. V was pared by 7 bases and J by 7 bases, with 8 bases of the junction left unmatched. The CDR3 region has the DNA TGCAGCGCCCGACAGGGGGTGGGAAATGAGCAGTTCTTC. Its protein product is CSARQGVGNEQFF.

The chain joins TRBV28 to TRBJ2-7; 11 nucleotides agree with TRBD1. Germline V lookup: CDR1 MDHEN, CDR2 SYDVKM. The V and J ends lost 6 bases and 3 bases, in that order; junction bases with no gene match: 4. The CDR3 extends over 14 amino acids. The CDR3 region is CASRLGQGVYEQYF. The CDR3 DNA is TGTGCCAGCAGATTGGGACAGGGGGTCTACGAGCAGTACTTC.

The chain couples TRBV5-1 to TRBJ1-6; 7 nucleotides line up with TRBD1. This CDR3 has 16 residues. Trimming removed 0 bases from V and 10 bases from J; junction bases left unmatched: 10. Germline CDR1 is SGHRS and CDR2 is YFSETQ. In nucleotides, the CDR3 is TGCGCCAGCAGCTTGGCACCGACAGGGTTTGGGTCACCCCTCCACTTT. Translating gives CASSLAPTGFGSPLHF.

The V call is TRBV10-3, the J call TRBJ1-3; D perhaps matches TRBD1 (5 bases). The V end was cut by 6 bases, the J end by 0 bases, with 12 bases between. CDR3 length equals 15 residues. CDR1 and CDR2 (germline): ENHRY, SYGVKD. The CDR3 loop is CAISPTVDSGNTIYF. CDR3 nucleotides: TGTGCCATCAGCCCGACAGTGGACTCTGGAAACACCATATATTTT.